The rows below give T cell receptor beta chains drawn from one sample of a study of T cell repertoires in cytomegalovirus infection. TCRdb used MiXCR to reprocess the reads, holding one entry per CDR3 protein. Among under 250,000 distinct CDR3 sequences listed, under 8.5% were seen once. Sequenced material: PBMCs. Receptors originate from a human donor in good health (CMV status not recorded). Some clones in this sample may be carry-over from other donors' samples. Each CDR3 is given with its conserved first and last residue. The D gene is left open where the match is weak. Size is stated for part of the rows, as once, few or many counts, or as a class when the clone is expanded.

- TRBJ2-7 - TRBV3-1 CASHGGSEQYF TGTGCCAGCCACGGGGGAAGCGAGCAGTACTTC
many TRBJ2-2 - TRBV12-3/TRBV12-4 CASRTGTTGELFF TGTGCCAGCAGAACCGGGACCACCGGGGAGCTGTTTTTT
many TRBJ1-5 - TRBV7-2 CASSARLSNQPQHF TGTGCCAGCAGCGCGAGGCTTAGCAATCAGCCCCAGCATTTT
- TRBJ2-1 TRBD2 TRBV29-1 CSITIAGAYNEQFF TGCAGCATAACAATAGCGGGGGCCTACAATGAGCAGTTCTTC
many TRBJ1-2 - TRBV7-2 CASSLVGEGPYGYTF TGTGCCAGCAGCTTAGTAGGGGAGGGGCCCTATGGCTACACCTTC
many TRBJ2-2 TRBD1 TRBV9 CASSGIRDRVGTGELFF TGTGCCAGCAGCGGGATCCGGGACAGGGTTGGGACCGGGGAGCTGTTTTTT
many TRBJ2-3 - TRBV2 CASSEGQGTDTQYF TGTGCCAGCAGTGAAGGACAGGGCACAGATACGCAGTATTTT
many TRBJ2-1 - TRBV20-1 CSARDMAGGNYNEQFF TGCAGTGCTAGAGATATGGCCGGGGGAAACTACAATGAGCAGTTCTTC
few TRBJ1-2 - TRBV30 CAWSPNVLNYGYTF TGTGCCTGGAGCCCCAACGTACTCAACTATGGCTACACCTTC
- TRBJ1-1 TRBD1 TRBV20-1 CSAVNRGGDTEAFF TGCAGTGCTGTGAACAGGGGAGGCGACACTGAAGCTTTCTTT
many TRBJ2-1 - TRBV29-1 CSERQVAYNEQFF TGCAGCGAGAGACAGGTAGCCTACAATGAGCAGTTCTTC
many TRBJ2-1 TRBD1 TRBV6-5 CASRTRRGLEQFF TGTGCCAGCAGGACTCGCAGGGGGCTTGAGCAGTTCTTC
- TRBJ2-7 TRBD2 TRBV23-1 CAGTSCGGREQYF TGCGCCGGTACCTCATGCGGGGGGCGCGAGCAGTACTTC
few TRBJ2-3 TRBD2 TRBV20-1 CSARKASGLPSTDTQYF TGCAGTGCTAGAAAGGCTAGCGGGCTGCCTAGCACAGATACGCAGTATTTT
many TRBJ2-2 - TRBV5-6 CASSLTIGVNTGELFF TGTGCCAGCAGCTTAACGATCGGGGTGAACACCGGGGAGCTGTTTTTT
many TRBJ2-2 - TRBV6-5 CASRRSLQGDTGELFF TGTGCCAGCAGGCGAAGTCTACAGGGTGACACCGGGGAGCTGTTTTTT
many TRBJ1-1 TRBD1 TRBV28 CASSITGGNTEAFF TGTGCCAGCAGTATAACAGGGGGCAACACTGAAGCTTTCTTT
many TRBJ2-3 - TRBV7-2 CASSSRHPPLTQYF TGTGCCAGCAGCTCGAGACATCCACCTTTAACGCAGTATTTT
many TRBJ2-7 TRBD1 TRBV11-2 CASHWGTGGYEQYF TGTGCCAGCCACTGGGGGACAGGGGGGTACGAGCAGTACTTC
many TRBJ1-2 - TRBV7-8 CASSLALGANYGYTF TGTGCCAGCAGCTTAGCGCTAGGCGCAAACTATGGCTACACCTTC
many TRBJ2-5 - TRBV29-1 CSVGQGAVETQYF TGCAGCGTTGGGCAGGGCGCGGTTGAGACCCAGTACTTC
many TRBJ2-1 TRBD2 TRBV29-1 CSARLGTSGGPNSYNEQFF TGCAGCGCCAGATTAGGGACTAGCGGGGGGCCCAACTCCTACAATGAGCAGTTCTTC
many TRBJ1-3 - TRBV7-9 CASSQGTSGNTIYF TGTGCCAGCAGCCAAGGTACCTCTGGAAACACCATATATTTT
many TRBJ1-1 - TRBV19 CASTPSAGWDTEAFF TGTGCCAGTACACCCTCCGCAGGGTGGGACACTGAAGCTTTCTTT
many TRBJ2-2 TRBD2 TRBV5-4 CASSSRGDANTGELFF TGTGCCAGCAGCTCCCGGGGGGACGCGAACACCGGGGAGCTGTTTTTT
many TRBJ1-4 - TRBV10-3 CAISDRPDNEKLFF TGTGCCATCAGTGATAGACCCGATAATGAAAAACTGTTTTTT
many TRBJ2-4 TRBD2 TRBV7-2 CASSLSTEWGLAGGLSKNIQYF TGTGCCAGCAGCCTTAGTACTGAGTGGGGACTAGCGGGGGGGTTATCCAAAAACATTCAGTACTTC
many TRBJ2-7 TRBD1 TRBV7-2 CASSLLEPGQGSYEQYF TGTGCCAGCAGCCTCCTAGAACCGGGACAGGGCTCTTACGAGCAGTACTTC
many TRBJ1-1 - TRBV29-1 CSVEQAFF TGCAGCGTTGAGCAGGCTTTCTTT
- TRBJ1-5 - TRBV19 CASRVSNQPQHF TGTGCCAGTCGTGTGAGCAATCAGCCCCAGCATTTT
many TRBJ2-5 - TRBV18 CASNQGQETQYF TGTGCCAGCAATCAGGGTCAAGAGACCCAGTACTTC
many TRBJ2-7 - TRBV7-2 CASNLDSPEQYF TGTGCCAGCAACTTAGACAGTCCCGAGCAGTACTTC
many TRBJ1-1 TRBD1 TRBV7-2 CASSRTGNTEAFF TGTGCCAGCAGCCGGACAGGGAACACTGAAGCTTTCTTT
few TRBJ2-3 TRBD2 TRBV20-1 CSVLTSGTPYTQYF TGCAGTGTTTTGACTAGCGGGACTCCATATACGCAGTATTTT
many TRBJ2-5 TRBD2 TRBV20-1 CSARLAGVLETQYF TGCAGTGCTCGACTAGCGGGGGTTTTAGAGACCCAGTACTTC
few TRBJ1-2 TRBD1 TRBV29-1 CSVAGRDRGLFDGYTF TGCAGCGTTGCAGGCCGGGACAGGGGTCTCTTCGATGGCTACACCTTC
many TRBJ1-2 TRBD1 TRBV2 CASSGNFQGAQGYTF TGTGCCAGCAGCGGTAACTTTCAGGGGGCGCAAGGCTACACCTTC
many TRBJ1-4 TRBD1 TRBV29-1 CSVIYRGQGHEKLFF TGCAGCGTTATTTATCGGGGACAGGGACATGAAAAACTGTTTTTT
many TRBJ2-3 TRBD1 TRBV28 CASSSQGDSTDTQYF TGTGCCAGCAGTTCACAGGGGGATAGCACAGATACGCAGTATTTT
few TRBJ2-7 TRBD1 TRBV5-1 CASRTGQGTYEQYF TGCGCCAGCAGAACTGGACAGGGGACCTACGAGCAGTACTTC
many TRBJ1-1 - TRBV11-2 CASSWEGSKAFF TGTGCCAGCAGCTGGGAGGGGTCGAAAGCTTTCTTT